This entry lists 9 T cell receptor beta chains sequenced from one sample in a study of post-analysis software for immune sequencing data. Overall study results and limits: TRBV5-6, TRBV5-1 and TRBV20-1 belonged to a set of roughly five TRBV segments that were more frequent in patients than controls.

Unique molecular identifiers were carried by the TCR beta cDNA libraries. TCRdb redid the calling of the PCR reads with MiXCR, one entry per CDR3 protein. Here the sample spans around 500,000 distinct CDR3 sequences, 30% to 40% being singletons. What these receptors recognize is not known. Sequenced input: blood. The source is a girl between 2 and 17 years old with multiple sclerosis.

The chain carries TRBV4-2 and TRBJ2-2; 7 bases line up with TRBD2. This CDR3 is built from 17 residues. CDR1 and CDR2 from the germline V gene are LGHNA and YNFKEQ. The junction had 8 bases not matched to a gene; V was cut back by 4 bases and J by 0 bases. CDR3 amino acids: CASSRTPAGANTGELFF. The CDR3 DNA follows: TGTGCCAGCAGCCGGACCCCGGCGGGGGCGAACACCGGGGAGCTGTTTTTT.

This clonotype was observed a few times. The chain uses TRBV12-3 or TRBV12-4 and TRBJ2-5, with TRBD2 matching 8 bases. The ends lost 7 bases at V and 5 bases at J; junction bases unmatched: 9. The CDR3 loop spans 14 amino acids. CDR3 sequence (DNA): TGTGCCAGCACCATCTCGGGGGGGCGGGAGACCCAGTACTTC. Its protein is CASTISGGRETQYF.

CDR3 residues: CASSEDSGPPGTQYF. DNA for the CDR3: TGTGCCAGCAGTGAAGACTCAGGACCACCAGGGACCCAGTACTTC. This chain joins TRBV2 and TRBJ2-5; no clear D. Germline V CDR1 and CDR2: SNHLY, FYNNEI. CDR3 length equals 15 residues. Trimming shortened V by 1 base and J by 7 bases, and 16 bases separated the two germline ends.

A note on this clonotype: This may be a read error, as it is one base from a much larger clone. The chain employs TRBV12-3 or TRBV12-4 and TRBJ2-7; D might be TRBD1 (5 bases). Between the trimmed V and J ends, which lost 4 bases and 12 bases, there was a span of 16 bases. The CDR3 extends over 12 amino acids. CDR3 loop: CASSSGAQPGYF. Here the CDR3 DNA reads TGTGCCAGCAGTTCTGGGGCGCAACCTGGGTACTTC.

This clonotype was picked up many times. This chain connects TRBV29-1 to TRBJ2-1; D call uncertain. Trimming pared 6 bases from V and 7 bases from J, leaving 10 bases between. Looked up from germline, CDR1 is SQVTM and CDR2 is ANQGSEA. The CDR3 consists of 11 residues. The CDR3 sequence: CSVPFENEQFF. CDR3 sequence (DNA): TGCAGCGTCCCCTTTGAGAATGAGCAGTTCTTC.

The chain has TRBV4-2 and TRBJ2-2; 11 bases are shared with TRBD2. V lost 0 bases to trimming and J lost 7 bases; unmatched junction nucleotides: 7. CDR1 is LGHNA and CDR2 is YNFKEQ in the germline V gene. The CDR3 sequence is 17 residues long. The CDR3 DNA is TGTGCCAGCAGCCAAGAGGGACTAGCGGCGGGGGGCGGGGAGCTGTTTTTT. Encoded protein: CASSQEGLAAGGGELFF.

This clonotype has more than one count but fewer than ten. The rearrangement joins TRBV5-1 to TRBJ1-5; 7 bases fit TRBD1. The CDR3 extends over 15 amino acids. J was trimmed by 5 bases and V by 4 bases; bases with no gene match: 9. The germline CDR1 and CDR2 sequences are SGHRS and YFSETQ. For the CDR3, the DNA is TGCGCCAGCAGCGTCACAGGGGAGGAGGATCAGCCCCAGCATTTT. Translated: CASSVTGEEDQPQHF.

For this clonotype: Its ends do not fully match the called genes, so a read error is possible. CDR3 sequence: CTSSLHTGVEQYF. The DNA of the CDR3 is TGTACCAGCAGTCTACATACAGGGGTCGAGCAGTACTTC. V usage is TRBV12-3 or TRBV12-4 and J usage is TRBJ2-5, with 7 bases matching TRBD1. The last part of the DNA fits TRBJ2-7 better; the J call may be wrong. CDR3 length: 13 amino acids.

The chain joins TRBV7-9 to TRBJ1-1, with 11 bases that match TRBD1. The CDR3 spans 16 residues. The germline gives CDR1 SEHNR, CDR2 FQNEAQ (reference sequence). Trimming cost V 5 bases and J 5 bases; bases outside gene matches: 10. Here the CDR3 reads CASSRPGQGAATEAFF. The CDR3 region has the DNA TGTGCCAGCAGCCGACCCGGACAGGGGGCAGCGACTGAAGCTTTCTTT.